The sample holds many counts of the clone carrying this T cell receptor (beta chain). The source of the sample is a study of Graves' ophthalmopathy and Graves' hyperthyroidism. Investigators amplified TCR beta CDR3 regions from RNA transcripts. HTBI-primed first-round RT-PCR preceded second-round multiplex PCR. TCRdb recomputed calls from the multiplex PCR reads with MiXCR, one row per CDR3 protein. The data show 400,000 to 450,000 distinct CDR3 sequences, 20% to 25% seen once. The CDR3 sequence is 13 residues long. In germline, CDR1 is MNHEY, CDR2 SVGAGI. The V and J ends lost 7 bases and 4 bases respectively, with 13 bases between them.

What was sequenced was peripheral blood. The clonotype originates from a woman aged 18-29 years with stable Graves' hyperthyroidism. The chain couples TRBV6-5 to TRBJ1-2; D is possibly TRBD1 (5 bases). CDR3 amino acids: CASTPGARYGYTF. CDR3 coding DNA: TGTGCCAGCACCCCCGGGGCTCGCTATGGCTACACCTTC.